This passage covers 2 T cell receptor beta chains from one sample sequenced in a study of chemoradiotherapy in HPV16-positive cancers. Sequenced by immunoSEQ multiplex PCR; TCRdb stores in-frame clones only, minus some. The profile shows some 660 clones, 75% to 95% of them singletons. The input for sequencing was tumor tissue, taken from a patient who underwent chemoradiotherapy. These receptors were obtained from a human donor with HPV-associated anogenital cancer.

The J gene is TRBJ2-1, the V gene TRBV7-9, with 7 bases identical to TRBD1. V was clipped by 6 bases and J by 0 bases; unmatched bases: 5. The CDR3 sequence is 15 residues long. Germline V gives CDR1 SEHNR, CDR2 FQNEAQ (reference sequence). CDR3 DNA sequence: TGTGCCAGCAGTCGACAGGGAAGCTCCTACAATGAGCAGTTCTTC. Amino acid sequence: CASSRQGSSYNEQFF.

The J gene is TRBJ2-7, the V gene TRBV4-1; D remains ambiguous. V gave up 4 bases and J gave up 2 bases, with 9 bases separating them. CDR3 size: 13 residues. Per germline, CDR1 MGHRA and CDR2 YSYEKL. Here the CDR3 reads CASSPREAYEQYF. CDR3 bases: TGCGCCAGCAGCCCCCGTGAAGCCTACGAGCAGTACTTC.